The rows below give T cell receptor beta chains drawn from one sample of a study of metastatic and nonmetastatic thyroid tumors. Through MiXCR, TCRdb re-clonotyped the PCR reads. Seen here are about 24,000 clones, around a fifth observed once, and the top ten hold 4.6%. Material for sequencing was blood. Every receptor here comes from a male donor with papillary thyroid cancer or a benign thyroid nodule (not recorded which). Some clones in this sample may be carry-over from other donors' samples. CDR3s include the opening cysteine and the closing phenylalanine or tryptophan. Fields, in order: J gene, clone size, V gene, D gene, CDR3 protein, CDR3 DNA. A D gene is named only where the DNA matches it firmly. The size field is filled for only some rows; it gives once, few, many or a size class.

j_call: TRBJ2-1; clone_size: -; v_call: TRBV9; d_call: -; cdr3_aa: CASSVGGVINYNDQFF; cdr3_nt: TGTGCCAGCAGCGTAGGGGGCGTGATCAACTACAATGATCAGTTCTTC
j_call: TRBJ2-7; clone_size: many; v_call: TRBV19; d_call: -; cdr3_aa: CASSRMGYEQYF; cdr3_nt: TGTGCCAGTAGTAGAATGGGGTACGAGCAGTACTTC
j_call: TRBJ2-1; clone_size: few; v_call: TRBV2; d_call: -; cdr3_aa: CASSEVGNEQFF; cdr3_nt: TGTGCCAGCAGTGAAGTGGGGAATGAGCAGTTCTTC
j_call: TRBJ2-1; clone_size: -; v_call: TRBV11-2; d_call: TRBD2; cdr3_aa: CASSLVGLAGGEQFF; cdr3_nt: TGTGCCAGCAGCTTAGTAGGGCTAGCGGGAGGCGAGCAGTTCTTC
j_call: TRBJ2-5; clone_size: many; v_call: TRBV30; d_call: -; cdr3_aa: CAWGSMSLGSTFQETQYF; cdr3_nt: TGTGCCTGGGGGTCAATGTCGCTAGGCTCCACATTCCAAGAGACCCAGTACTTC
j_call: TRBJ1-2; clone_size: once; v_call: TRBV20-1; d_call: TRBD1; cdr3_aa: CSARDRGRNGYTF; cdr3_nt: TGCAGTGCAAGAGACAGGGGGCGGAATGGCTACACCTTC
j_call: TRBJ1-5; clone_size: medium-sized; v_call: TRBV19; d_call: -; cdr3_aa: CASSSGYQPQHF; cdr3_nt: TGTGCCAGTAGTTCGGGGTATCAGCCCCAGCATTTT
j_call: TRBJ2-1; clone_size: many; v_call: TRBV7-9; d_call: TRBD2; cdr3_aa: CASSYESGRAEQFF; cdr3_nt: TGTGCCAGCAGCTATGAGAGCGGGAGGGCCGAGCAGTTCTTC
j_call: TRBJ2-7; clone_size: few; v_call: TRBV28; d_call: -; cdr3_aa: CARPGGTGAVYEQYF; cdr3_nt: TGTGCCAGGCCAGGAGGGACGGGAGCCGTCTACGAGCAGTACTTC
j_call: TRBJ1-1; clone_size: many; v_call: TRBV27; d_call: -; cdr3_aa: CASSSFVYTEAFF; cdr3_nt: TGTGCCAGCAGTAGTTTCGTGTACACTGAAGCTTTCTTT
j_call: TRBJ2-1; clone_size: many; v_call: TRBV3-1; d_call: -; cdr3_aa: CASSQEIGNEQFF; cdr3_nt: TGTGCCAGCAGCCAAGAGATTGGAAATGAGCAGTTCTTC
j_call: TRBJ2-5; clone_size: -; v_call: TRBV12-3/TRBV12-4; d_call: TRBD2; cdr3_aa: CASSLSGAETQYF; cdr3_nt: TGTGCCAGCAGTTTGAGCGGGGCAGAGACCCAGTACTTC
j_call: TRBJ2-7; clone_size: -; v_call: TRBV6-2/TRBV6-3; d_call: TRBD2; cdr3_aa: CASSNRRSGRASGEQYF; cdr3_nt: TGTGCCAGCAGTAACCGGCGGAGCGGGAGGGCCAGCGGAGAGCAGTACTTC
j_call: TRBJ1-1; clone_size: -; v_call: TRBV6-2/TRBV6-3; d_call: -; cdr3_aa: CASRGRDKAFF; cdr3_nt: TGTGCCAGCAGGGGTAGGGATAAAGCTTTCTTT